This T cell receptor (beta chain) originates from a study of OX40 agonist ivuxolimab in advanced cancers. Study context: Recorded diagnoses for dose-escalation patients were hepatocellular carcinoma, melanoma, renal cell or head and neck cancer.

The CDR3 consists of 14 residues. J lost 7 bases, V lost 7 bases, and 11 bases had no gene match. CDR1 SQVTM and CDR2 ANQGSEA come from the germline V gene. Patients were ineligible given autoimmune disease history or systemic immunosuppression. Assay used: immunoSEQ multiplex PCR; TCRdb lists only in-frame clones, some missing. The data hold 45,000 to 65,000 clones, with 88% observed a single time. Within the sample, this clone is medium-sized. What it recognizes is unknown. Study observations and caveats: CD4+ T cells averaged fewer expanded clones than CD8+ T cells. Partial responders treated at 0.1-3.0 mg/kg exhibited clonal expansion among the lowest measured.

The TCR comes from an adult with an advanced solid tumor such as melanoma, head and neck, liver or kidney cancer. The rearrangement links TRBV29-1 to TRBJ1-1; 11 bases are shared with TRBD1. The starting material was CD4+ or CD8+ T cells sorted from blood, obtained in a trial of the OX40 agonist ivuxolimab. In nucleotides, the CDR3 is TGCAGCGCTCGGACAGGGGGCATTGAAAGTGAAGCTTTCTTT. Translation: CSARTGGIESEAFF.